A single count supports the clone carrying this T cell receptor (beta chain). The sequenced target, TCR beta, came from blood CD8+ and CD4+ T cells. The CDR3 is made up of 18 amino acids. V shed 5 bases, J shed 3 bases, and the junction held 19 bases outside the gene matches. Germline values: CDR1 SGHTA, CDR2 FQGTGA. The entry originates in a study of CD8 T cells in Susac syndrome. The RNA input was about 0.5 to 1 ug, and it was reverse transcribed with random hexamers. Across 54 Vbeta and 13 Jbeta, immunoSEQ multiplex PCR amplified TCR beta CDR3. One entry per CDR3 protein, called by TCRdb with MiXCR from the immunoSEQ multiplex PCR reads. The sample comprises fewer than 250,000 distinct CDR3 sequences, roughly 92% of which are singletons, and around 0.14% rests with the top ten.

This TCR came from a human donor with multiple sclerosis. V usage is TRBV7-3 and J usage is TRBJ2-7; 7 nucleotides line up with TRBD2. The sample was CD8+ T cells from PBMCs. CDR3 protein: CASSQPLRPLAGDYEQYF. The DNA for the CDR3 is TGTGCCAGCAGCCAACCTCTCCGTCCTTTAGCGGGCGACTACGAGCAGTACTTC.